Included here is one T cell receptor (beta chain) sequence, with context. Its antigen is unknown. CDR3 size: 13 residues. Trimming cost V 2 bases and J 5 bases, with 9 bases left between them. The V gene's germline CDR1 is MDHEN and CDR2 SYDVKM. This sample is part of a study of regulatory T cells in long-lasting Graves disease. Study summary: Graves' patients, diagnosed recently, had received antithyroid drugs under 3 months. Study-level results: Relative to new patients (966), persistent patients exhibited greater sharing of public clonotypes (approximately 3,000). Patients with persistent disease showed a bias toward TRBV28, TRBJ1-2 and TRBJ2-5. Those with persistent Graves' had less TCR diversity than newly diagnosed patients.

For TCR beta, libraries came from iRepertoire HTBI primers and Arm-PCR of CDR3 regions. TCRdb fed the multiplex PCR reads into MiXCR, producing one record per CDR3 protein. Seen here are a few hundred thousand distinct CDR3 sequences, around 20% observed once, and the top ten hold over 11%. Stated time point: newly diagnosed GD, antithyroid drugs for less than 3 months. RNA extracted from PBMCs served as the sequencing template. This receptor was identified in a female donor with Graves disease. Here the sequenced sample was peripheral blood mononuclear cells (PBMCs), taken at new diagnosis, from a patient treated with antithyroid drugs. This chain connects TRBV28 to TRBJ1-1; unclear D gene. CDR3: CASSLKVWTEAFF. CDR3 bases: TGTGCCAGCAGTTTAAAGGTTTGGACTGAAGCTTTCTTT.